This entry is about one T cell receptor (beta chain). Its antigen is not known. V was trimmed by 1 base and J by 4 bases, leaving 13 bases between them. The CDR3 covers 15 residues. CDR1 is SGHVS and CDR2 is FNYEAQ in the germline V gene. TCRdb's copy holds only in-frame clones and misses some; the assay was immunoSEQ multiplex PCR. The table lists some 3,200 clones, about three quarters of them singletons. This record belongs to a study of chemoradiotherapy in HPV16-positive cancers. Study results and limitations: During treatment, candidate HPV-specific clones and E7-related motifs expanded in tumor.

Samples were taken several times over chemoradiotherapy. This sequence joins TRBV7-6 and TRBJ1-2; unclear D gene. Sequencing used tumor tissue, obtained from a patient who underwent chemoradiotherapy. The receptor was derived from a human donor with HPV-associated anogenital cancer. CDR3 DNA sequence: TGTGCCAGCAGCTTAGGTACAGACGGCGGCTATGGCTACACCTTC. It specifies CASSLGTDGGYGYTF.